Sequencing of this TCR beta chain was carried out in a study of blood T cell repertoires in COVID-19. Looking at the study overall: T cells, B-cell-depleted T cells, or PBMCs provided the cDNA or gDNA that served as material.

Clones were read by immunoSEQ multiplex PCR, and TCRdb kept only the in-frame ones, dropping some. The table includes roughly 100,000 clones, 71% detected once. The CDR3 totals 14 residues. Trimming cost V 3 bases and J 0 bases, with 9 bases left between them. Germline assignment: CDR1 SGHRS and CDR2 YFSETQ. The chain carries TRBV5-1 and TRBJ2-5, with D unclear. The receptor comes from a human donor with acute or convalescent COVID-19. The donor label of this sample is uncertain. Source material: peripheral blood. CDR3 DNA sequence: TGCGCCAGCAGCTCTAACAGCTACCAAGAGACCCAGTACTTC. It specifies CASSSNSYQETQYF.